The clone carrying this T cell receptor beta chain came up a few times. What it binds is not known. Germline CDR1 SEHNR, CDR2 FQNEAQ (reference sequence). V lost 3 bases, J lost 8 bases, and 23 bases lay in between. The CDR3 is 17 amino acids. The sample comes from a study of blood T cells in healthy people across ages. Together with a sample-barcoded 5' primer, a J-beta primer mix was included in a second PCR lasting about 6 to 12 cycles. Each cDNA molecule carried a tag from a template-switch adaptor that contained 12 random nucleotides. Via MiXCR, TCRdb re-called the 5' RACE reads, giving one row per CDR3 protein. Among some 1.5 million distinct CDR3 sequences, 28% were seen once, and the ten largest hold around 7.7%. Study results and caveats: In these data, TCR beta diversity tracked strongly with naive T cell percentage.

The sample was blood. The J gene is TRBJ2-1, the V gene TRBV7-9, with a tentative D call TRBD2 (6 bases). The origin of this receptor is a woman aged 25 to 39 in good health. In DNA form, the CDR3 reads TGTGCCAGCAGCTTCCCTCCAGCGGGTTTGGTTTCCCATGAGCAGTTCTTC. This encodes CASSFPPAGLVSHEQFF.